This T cell receptor beta chain was sequenced during a study of cytomegalovirus exposure and HLA in healthy donors. Findings of the study overall: In vitro experiments confirmed that three CMV-associated chains were specific for CMV antigens. Of the V segments, some could not be distinguished, including TRBV6-2 and TRBV6-3, and were excluded.

V was cut by 5 bases and J by 1 base, with 8 bases left in between. Germline V gives CDR1 SEHNR, CDR2 FQNEAQ (reference sequence). The CDR3 runs 13 residues. In its sample, this clone was seen a few times. Its target is not known. The PCR contained 60 Vbeta and 13 Jbeta primers. Measured with immunoSEQ multiplex PCR; TCRdb has only the in-frame clones, and not every one. The table shows about 100,000 clones, with around 79% occurring only once. The chain employs TRBV7-9 and TRBJ1-1, with no clear D. Sequenced input: PBMCs. This clonotype was sampled from a male donor in good health and CMV-seropositive. The CDR3 region is CASSTQRNTEAFF. CDR3 DNA: TGTGCCAGCAGCACTCAAAGGAACACTGAAGCTTTCTTT.